This is a list of T cell receptor beta chains from one sample in a study of identical twins. One entry per CDR3 protein, called by TCRdb with MiXCR from the 5' RACE reads. The sample has a few hundred thousand distinct CDR3 sequences, more than 6.5% seen once. The sample was also reused in another study, on yellow fever vaccine responses in identical twins.

Sequenced input: memory (CD45RO+) T cells sorted from blood. The receptors were sampled from a woman aged 18-30 years in good health. The CDR3 runs from the conserved cysteine through the conserved F or W. Each record gives: clone size, V gene, J gene, D gene, CDR3 length, CDR3 protein, CDR3 DNA. A D gene is named only where the DNA matches it firmly. Where a row states a size, it is once, few, many or the class of an expanded clone; other rows omit it.

NA	TRBV3-1	TRBJ1-2	NA	17	CASSTRGRAATLYGYTF	TGTGCCAGCAGCACGCGGGGCAGGGCCGCAACTCTCTATGGCTACACCTTC
many	TRBV7-9	TRBJ2-5	TRBD2	15	CASSASGSDRETQYF	TGTGCCAGCAGCGCTAGCGGGAGTGATAGAGAGACCCAGTACTTC
few	TRBV28	TRBJ1-5	TRBD1	19	CASSFGGQGTLYSNQPQHF	TGTGCCAGCAGTTTTGGGGGACAGGGGACACTTTATAGCAATCAGCCCCAGCATTTT
few	TRBV6-5	TRBJ2-5	NA	13	CASSYREGETQYF	TGTGCCAGCAGTTACAGGGAAGGGGAGACCCAGTACTTC
NA	TRBV29-1	TRBJ1-2	TRBD1	12	CSAKGQVYGYTF	TGCAGCGCCAAAGGACAGGTATATGGCTACACCTTC
few	TRBV3-1	TRBJ2-1	NA	14	CASSQAGRHREQFF	TGTGCCAGCAGCCAAGCAGGACGACATCGGGAGCAGTTCTTC
many	TRBV6-5	TRBJ2-7	NA	15	CASRYARGASYEQYF	TGTGCCAGCAGGTACGCACGCGGGGCCTCCTACGAGCAGTACTTC
many	TRBV7-9	TRBJ1-4	NA	16	CASSLWGAGANEKLFF	TGTGCCAGCAGCTTATGGGGGGCCGGAGCTAATGAAAAACTGTTTTTT
many	TRBV2	TRBJ2-1	NA	16	CASSSTVSFPNNEQFF	TGTGCCAGCAGTTCAACAGTCTCTTTCCCTAACAATGAGCAGTTCTTC
NA	TRBV24-1	TRBJ2-2	NA	14	CATSRDMFTGELFF	TGTGCCACCAGCCGGGACATGTTCACCGGGGAGCTGTTTTTT
NA	TRBV24-1	TRBJ2-2	TRBD1	17	CATRGQGSFPNTGELFF	TGTGCCACCAGAGGACAGGGTTCCTTTCCGAACACCGGGGAGCTGTTTTTT
NA	TRBV9	TRBJ2-3	NA	12	CASSVERDTQYF	TGTGCCAGCAGCGTAGAGCGTGATACGCAGTATTTT
many	TRBV29-1	TRBJ2-7	NA	15	CSVEVRSPLGYEQYF	TGCAGCGTTGAAGTCAGGTCACCCCTAGGATACGAGCAGTACTTC
many	TRBV5-1	TRBJ2-1	TRBD2	15	CASSQPSGGYNEQFF	TGCGCCAGCAGCCAACCTAGCGGCGGCTACAATGAGCAGTTCTTC
NA	TRBV3-1	TRBJ2-2	TRBD1	18	CASSQDTGTGGSIGELFF	TGTGCCAGCAGCCAAGATACCGGGACAGGGGGTAGTATCGGGGAGCTGTTTTTT
few	TRBV12-3/TRBV12-4	TRBJ1-5	TRBD1	17	CASSTTGTGILGQPQHF	TGTGCCAGCAGTACAACCGGGACAGGGATCTTAGGTCAGCCCCAGCATTTT
few	TRBV6-1	TRBJ1-2	NA	14	CASSAGTLGYGYTF	TGTGCCAGCAGTGCCGGGACTTTGGGCTATGGCTACACCTTC
NA	TRBV6-5	TRBJ2-7	NA	17	CASSYSSYDGSTYEQYF	TGTGCCAGCAGTTACTCGAGTTATGACGGAAGCACCTACGAGCAGTACTTC
few	TRBV6-2/TRBV6-3	TRBJ2-1	NA	13	CASSFGQYNEQFF	TGTGCCAGCAGTTTTGGACAGTACAATGAGCAGTTCTTC
NA	TRBV7-2	TRBJ2-1	NA	13	CASSKEEYSEQFF	TGTGCCAGCAGCAAAGAAGAGTACAGTGAGCAGTTCTTC
many	TRBV7-2	TRBJ1-2	NA	16	CASSRDAGGTNYGYTF	TGTGCCAGCAGCCGTGACGCGGGGGGGACAAACTATGGCTACACCTTC
many	TRBV9	TRBJ2-5	TRBD2	16	CASSQGGSGSPETQYF	TGTGCCAGCAGCCAGGGGGGTAGCGGGAGCCCAGAGACCCAGTACTTC
few	TRBV25-1	TRBJ1-4	TRBD1	16	CASSVWGQGAVEKLFF	TGTGCCAGCAGTGTTTGGGGGCAGGGGGCCGTTGAAAAACTGTTTTTT
few	TRBV5-1	TRBJ2-7	TRBD2	16	CASSLTGLAGVGEQYF	TGCGCCAGCAGCTTGACGGGACTAGCGGGAGTAGGCGAGCAGTACTTC
NA	TRBV20-1	TRBJ2-5	NA	12	CSAQHYQETQYF	TGCAGTGCCCAACACTACCAAGAGACCCAGTACTTC
few	TRBV27	TRBJ1-6	NA	14	CASSLLDFNSPLHF	TGTGCCAGCAGTTTATTAGATTTTAATTCACCCCTCCACTTT
NA	TRBV7-7	TRBJ2-3	TRBD1	14	CASSGQGGADTQYF	TGTGCCAGCAGCGGACAGGGGGGTGCAGATACGCAGTATTTT
NA	TRBV3-1	TRBJ2-3	TRBD2	17	CATSQDRLAGEVDTQYF	TGTGCCACCAGCCAAGATCGGTTAGCGGGAGAGGTAGATACGCAGTATTTT
many	TRBV2	TRBJ1-6	NA	15	CASSEPPQGISPLHF	TGTGCCAGCAGTGAACCCCCACAGGGAATTTCACCCCTCCACTTT
many	TRBV3-1	TRBJ1-5	NA	13	CASSQGENQPQHF	TGTGCCAGCAGCCAAGGCGAGAATCAGCCCCAGCATTTT
NA	TRBV3-1	TRBJ1-2	NA	14	CASSPPGSNYGYTF	TGTGCCAGCAGCCCGCCTGGCTCTAACTATGGCTACACCTTC
NA	TRBV4-1	TRBJ2-1	TRBD2	16	CASSQDRQAGGNEQFF	TGCGCCAGCAGCCAAGATCGCCAAGCGGGGGGGAATGAGCAGTTCTTC
many	TRBV11-2	TRBJ2-1	TRBD2	21	CASSLVDPSSGRLPSYNEQFF	TGTGCCAGCAGCTTAGTGGACCCCTCTAGCGGGAGGCTTCCCTCCTACAATGAGCAGTTCTTC
NA	TRBV7-2	TRBJ1-4	TRBD1	15	CASSFGTVMGEKLFF	TGTGCCAGCAGCTTTGGGACAGTTATGGGTGAAAAACTGTTTTTT
few	TRBV12-3/TRBV12-4	TRBJ2-1	NA	15	CASTHRVGILNEQFF	TGTGCCAGCACCCACAGGGTTGGAATTCTCAATGAGCAGTTCTTC
NA	TRBV18	TRBJ2-1	NA	14	CASSPPAQINEQFF	TGTGCCAGCTCACCACCGGCACAGATCAATGAGCAGTTCTTC
NA	TRBV9	TRBJ1-1	NA	16	CASSPRWRQAWTEAFF	TGTGCCAGCAGCCCCAGGTGGAGACAGGCGTGGACTGAAGCTTTCTTT
many	TRBV7-2	TRBJ1-1	NA	13	CASSPQVNTEAFF	TGTGCCAGCAGCCCACAGGTGAACACTGAAGCTTTCTTT
NA	TRBV20-1	TRBJ2-7	NA	12	CSAPGSSYEQYF	TGCAGTGCTCCGGGCAGCTCCTACGAGCAGTACTTC
many	TRBV20-1	TRBJ2-5	TRBD2	16	CSAIPTSGRAGETQYF	TGCAGTGCGATCCCCACTAGCGGGAGGGCCGGGGAGACCCAGTACTTC
NA	TRBV27	TRBJ1-2	TRBD1	14	CASRPPGTGGVGTF	TGTGCCAGCAGGCCCCCCGGGACAGGAGGGGTAGGCACCTTC
NA	TRBV27	TRBJ2-4	NA	15	CASRPGVMAKNIQYF	TGTGCCAGCAGACCAGGGGTGATGGCCAAAAACATTCAGTACTTC
NA	TRBV11-2	TRBJ2-3	TRBD1	19	CASSLVWASGTGVTDTQYF	TGTGCCAGCAGCTTAGTATGGGCCTCCGGGACAGGGGTTACAGATACGCAGTATTTT
few	TRBV6-1	TRBJ1-4	NA	15	CASSEVPAPGEKLFF	TGTGCCAGCAGTGAAGTCCCGGCCCCGGGGGAAAAACTGTTTTTT
many	TRBV5-1	TRBJ2-3	NA	14	CASSLDRSTDTQYF	TGCGCCAGCAGCTTGGACAGAAGCACAGATACGCAGTATTTT
few	TRBV2	TRBJ2-5	NA	14	CASSDFAGQETQYF	TGTGCCAGCAGTGATTTTGCGGGGCAAGAGACCCAGTACTTC